The rows below give T cell receptor beta chains drawn from one sample of a study of cytomegalovirus exposure and HLA in healthy donors. Clones were read by immunoSEQ multiplex PCR, and TCRdb kept only the in-frame ones, dropping some. Here the sample spans some 170,000 clones, 80% being singletons. The sample taken for sequencing was PBMCs. The receptor source for this set is a man younger than 35 in good health and CMV-seropositive. Both conserved end residues are part of each CDR3. A D gene is named only where the DNA matches it firmly. Expanded clones get a size class; other rows say once, few or many, or leave the size out.

d_call: TRBD2
j_call: TRBJ2-7
clone_size: -
v_call: TRBV2
cdr3_aa: CASSVGRGAYEQYF
cdr3_nt: TGTGCCAGCAGTGTGGGGAGGGGCGCCTACGAGCAGTACTTC

d_call: -
j_call: TRBJ2-2
clone_size: -
v_call: TRBV6-6
cdr3_aa: CASNGLMGTGELFF
cdr3_nt: TGTGCCAGCAACGGACTCATGGGCACCGGGGAGCTGTTTTTT

d_call: TRBD2
j_call: TRBJ2-7
clone_size: -
v_call: TRBV7-2
cdr3_aa: CASSFRLGWGEGSYEQYF
cdr3_nt: TGTGCCAGCAGCTTCCGACTGGGTTGGGGGGAGGGCTCCTACGAGCAGTACTTC

d_call: TRBD1
j_call: TRBJ1-2
clone_size: -
v_call: TRBV19
cdr3_aa: CASRDRGNGYGYTF
cdr3_nt: TGTGCCAGCCGGGACAGGGGGAATGGATATGGCTACACCTTC

d_call: -
j_call: TRBJ1-6
clone_size: -
v_call: TRBV4-3
cdr3_aa: CASSQVVWDINSPLHF
cdr3_nt: TGCGCCAGCAGCCAAGTCGTTTGGGACATCAATTCACCCCTCCACTTT

d_call: TRBD1
j_call: TRBJ1-6
clone_size: -
v_call: TRBV19
cdr3_aa: CASSIRDRHRNSPLHF
cdr3_nt: TGTGCCAGTAGTATAAGGGACAGGCACAGAAATTCACCCCTCCACTTT

d_call: -
j_call: TRBJ1-2
clone_size: -
v_call: TRBV19
cdr3_aa: CATSFGQTALNYGYTF
cdr3_nt: TGTGCCACGTCTTTCGGCCAAACAGCTCTTAACTATGGCTACACCTTC

d_call: -
j_call: TRBJ1-5
clone_size: -
v_call: TRBV19
cdr3_aa: CASSIVAVEEPQHF
cdr3_nt: TGTGCCAGTAGTATAGTGGCCGTCGAGGAGCCCCAGCATTTT

d_call: -
j_call: TRBJ2-3
clone_size: -
v_call: TRBV25-1
cdr3_aa: CASSSSVDTQYF
cdr3_nt: TGTGCCAGCAGCTCCTCAGTAGATACGCAGTATTTT

d_call: -
j_call: TRBJ1-2
clone_size: once
v_call: TRBV14
cdr3_aa: CASSQPANYGYTF
cdr3_nt: TGTGCCAGCAGCCAGCCAGCTAACTATGGCTACACCTTC

d_call: -
j_call: TRBJ2-7
clone_size: -
v_call: TRBV7-9
cdr3_aa: CASSLDSSYEQYF
cdr3_nt: TGTGCCAGCAGCTTAGACTCCTCCTACGAGCAGTACTTC

d_call: -
j_call: TRBJ2-1
clone_size: -
v_call: TRBV7-9
cdr3_aa: CSSSGTGREQFF
cdr3_nt: TGTTCCAGCAGTGGGACTGGGAGGGAGCAGTTCTTC

d_call: TRBD2
j_call: TRBJ2-3
clone_size: -
v_call: TRBV29-1
cdr3_aa: CSVDSTSGRASTDTQYF
cdr3_nt: TGCAGCGTAGACTCTACTAGCGGGAGGGCAAGCACAGATACGCAGTATTTT

d_call: -
j_call: TRBJ1-2
clone_size: -
v_call: TRBV4-2
cdr3_aa: CASSQDLGATLGYTF
cdr3_nt: TGTGCCAGCAGCCAAGATTTGGGGGCTACCCTGGGCTACACCTTC

d_call: -
j_call: TRBJ2-7
clone_size: -
v_call: TRBV2
cdr3_aa: CASRLRDPYEQYF
cdr3_nt: TGTGCCAGCAGGTTGCGGGACCCGTACGAGCAGTACTTC

d_call: -
j_call: TRBJ1-5
clone_size: -
v_call: TRBV2
cdr3_aa: CASRRGNQPQHF
cdr3_nt: TGTGCCAGCAGACGGGGCAATCAGCCCCAGCATTTT

d_call: -
j_call: TRBJ1-1
clone_size: -
v_call: TRBV18
cdr3_aa: CASSPQQGTEAFF
cdr3_nt: TGTGCCAGCTCACCTCAACAGGGCACTGAAGCTTTCTTT

d_call: -
j_call: TRBJ2-7
clone_size: -
v_call: TRBV7-9
cdr3_aa: CASSLNLDYEQYF
cdr3_nt: TGTGCCAGCAGCTTAAACCTAGACTACGAGCAGTACTTC

d_call: TRBD1
j_call: TRBJ1-2
clone_size: -
v_call: TRBV19
cdr3_aa: CASSILAGTDYGYTF
cdr3_nt: TGTGCCAGTAGTATACTAGCCGGGACAGACTATGGCTACACCTTC

d_call: -
j_call: TRBJ1-5
clone_size: -
v_call: TRBV7-2
cdr3_aa: CASSLERDQPQHF
cdr3_nt: TGTGCCAGCAGCTTAGAACGCGATCAGCCCCAGCATTTT

d_call: -
j_call: TRBJ2-1
clone_size: few
v_call: TRBV7-8
cdr3_aa: CASSLAPTQQFF
cdr3_nt: TGTGCCAGCAGCCTAGCGCCCACTCAGCAGTTCTTC

d_call: TRBD1
j_call: TRBJ1-4
clone_size: -
v_call: TRBV19
cdr3_aa: CASSTTGGPEKLFF
cdr3_nt: TGTGCCAGTAGTACGACAGGGGGCCCTGAAAAACTGTTTTTT

d_call: -
j_call: TRBJ1-3
clone_size: -
v_call: TRBV6-4
cdr3_aa: CASSDRTDSGNTIYF
cdr3_nt: TGTGCCAGCAGTGACAGAACTGACTCTGGAAACACCATATATTTT

d_call: -
j_call: TRBJ1-1
clone_size: few
v_call: TRBV5-1
cdr3_aa: CASSALPRGNTEAFF
cdr3_nt: TGCGCCAGCAGCGCCCTCCCGAGAGGGAACACTGAAGCTTTCTTT

d_call: -
j_call: TRBJ2-3
clone_size: -
v_call: TRBV5-1
cdr3_aa: CASSLTADTQYF
cdr3_nt: TGCGCCAGCAGCTTGACAGCAGATACGCAGTATTTT

d_call: -
j_call: TRBJ2-7
clone_size: -
v_call: TRBV21-1
cdr3_aa: CASSKAKKQGQKGNEQYF
cdr3_nt: TGTGCCAGCAGCAAAGCAAAGAAACAGGGTCAGAAGGGTAACGAGCAGTACTTC

d_call: TRBD1
j_call: TRBJ2-7
clone_size: -
v_call: TRBV11-2
cdr3_aa: CASSSTGGPYEQYF
cdr3_nt: TGTGCCAGCAGCTCGACAGGGGGCCCCTACGAGCAGTACTTC

d_call: -
j_call: TRBJ2-5
clone_size: -
v_call: TRBV4-2
cdr3_aa: CASSQGRDKQETQYF
cdr3_nt: TGTGCCAGCAGCCAGGGCCGGGACAAACAAGAGACCCAGTACTTC

d_call: TRBD1
j_call: TRBJ2-7
clone_size: -
v_call: TRBV6-4
cdr3_aa: CASSPDRGSYEQYF
cdr3_nt: TGTGCCAGCAGTCCGGACAGGGGGTCCTACGAGCAGTACTTC

d_call: -
j_call: TRBJ1-1
clone_size: -
v_call: TRBV5-1
cdr3_aa: CASSLGGTAVQDTEAFF
cdr3_nt: TGCGCCAGCAGCTTGGGCGGGACGGCAGTCCAGGACACTGAAGCTTTCTTT

d_call: TRBD2
j_call: TRBJ2-5
clone_size: -
v_call: TRBV14
cdr3_aa: CASSQWGGETQYF
cdr3_nt: TGTGCCAGCAGCCAGTGGGGGGGAGAGACCCAGTACTTC

d_call: -
j_call: TRBJ1-1
clone_size: -
v_call: TRBV11-3
cdr3_aa: CASSLRGRGTEAFF
cdr3_nt: TGTGCCAGCAGCTTACGAGGTCGGGGAACTGAAGCTTTCTTT

d_call: -
j_call: TRBJ1-2
clone_size: -
v_call: TRBV7-9
cdr3_aa: CASSLGQVKYGYTF
cdr3_nt: TGTGCCAGCAGCTTAGGACAGGTGAAGTATGGCTACACCTTC

d_call: TRBD1
j_call: TRBJ2-7
clone_size: -
v_call: TRBV5-1
cdr3_aa: CASSLAWTGVSYEQYF
cdr3_nt: TGCGCCAGCAGCTTGGCGTGGACAGGGGTCTCCTACGAGCAGTACTTC